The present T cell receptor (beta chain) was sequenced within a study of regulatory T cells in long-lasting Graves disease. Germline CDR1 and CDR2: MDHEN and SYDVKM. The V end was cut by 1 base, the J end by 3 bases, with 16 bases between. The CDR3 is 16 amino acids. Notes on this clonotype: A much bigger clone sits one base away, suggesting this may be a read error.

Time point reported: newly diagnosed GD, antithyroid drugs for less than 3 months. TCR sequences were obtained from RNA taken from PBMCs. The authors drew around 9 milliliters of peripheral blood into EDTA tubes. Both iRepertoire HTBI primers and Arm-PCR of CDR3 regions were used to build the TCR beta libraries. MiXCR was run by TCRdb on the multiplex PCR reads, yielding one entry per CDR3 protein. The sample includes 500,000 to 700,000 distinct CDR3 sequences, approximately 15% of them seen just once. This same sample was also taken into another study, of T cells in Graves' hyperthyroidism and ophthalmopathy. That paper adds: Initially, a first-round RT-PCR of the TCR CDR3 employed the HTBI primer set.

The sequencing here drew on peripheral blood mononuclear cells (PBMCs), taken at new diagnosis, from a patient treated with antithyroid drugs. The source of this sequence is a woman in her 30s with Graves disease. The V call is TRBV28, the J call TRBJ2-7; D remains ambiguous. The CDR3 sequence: CASSLSFIRSRYEQYF. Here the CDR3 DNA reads TGTGCCAGCAGTTTATCATTCATTCGGTCCCGCTACGAGCAGTACTTC. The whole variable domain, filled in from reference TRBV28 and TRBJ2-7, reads DVKVTQSSRYLVKRTGEKVFLECVQDMDHENMFWYRQDPGLGLRLIYFSYDVKMKEKGDIPEGYSVSREKKERFSLILESASTNQTSMYLCASSLSFIRSRYEQYFGPGTRLTVT.